Detailed here is one T cell receptor beta chain. One junction end does not reproduce the germline sequence, and a read error may be involved. Donors were all healthy Caucasians. These data are taken from a study of identical twins. The CDR3 loop spans 13 amino acids. CDR1 MGHDK and CDR2 SYGVNS come from the germline V gene. Template switching (which added a universal primer site) was used, and cDNA carried unique molecular identifiers. TCRdb re-called the 5' RACE reads through MiXCR, storing one row per CDR3 protein. Of roughly 690,000 distinct CDR3 sequences listed, 5.5% to 6.5% are singletons. The sequence came from a man between 18 and 29 years old in good health. J is TRBJ1-2 and V is TRBV25-1; no clear D. Sequenced: naive T cells sorted from blood. CDR3 region: CVSSSHDRYGYTF. The CDR3 DNA is TGTGTCAGCAGCTCCCACGACCGCTATGGCTACACCTTC.